This passage covers 12 T cell receptor beta chains from one sample sequenced in a study of vaccination and CD4 T cells after COVID-19. For these TCRs, the target antigens are not known. CD4+ T cells that had been cultured provided DNA sequenced with the Oncomine TCR Beta short-read assay. Each CDR3 protein is one row after TCRdb ran MiXCR on the PCR reads. The data contain about 7,800 distinct CDR3 sequences, around 60% of them seen just once; the ten biggest clones take up around 32%. The treatment was: roughly 10-day PBMC culture with coronavirus spike peptide pools or control peptides (ViraFEST assay). The sample consisted of CD4+ T cells from blood, cultured in vitro. All receptors come from a human donor who had recovered from COVID-19.

Regarding this clonotype: Possible read error: a much larger clone is one base away. The chain recombines TRBV20-1 with TRBJ2-5; 8 bases line up with TRBD2. The CDR3 has 16 amino acids. CDR1 DFQATT and CDR2 SNEGSKA come from the germline V gene (reference sequence). The CDR3 loop is CSARPRTPWRGETQCF. CDR3 DNA: TGCAGTGCTCGCCCCAGGACCCCTTGGCGGGGGGAGACCCAGTGCTTC.

The gene calls are TRBV27 and TRBJ2-1, with D unresolved. CDR1 is MNHEY and CDR2 is SMNVEV in the germline V gene (reference sequence). This CDR3 region has 17 residues. Deletions cut 5 bases from V and 6 bases from J, with 23 bases between. For the CDR3, the DNA is TGTGCCAGCAGTGTTTACTTTGCTCTAGTGCCTAGCAATGAGCAGTTCTTC. This encodes CASSVYFALVPSNEQFF.

The CDR3 DNA is TGCAGTGCTAGAGATCCCCTAGCGGCTAGCACAGATACGCAGTATTTT. Amino acids: CSARDPLAASTDTQYF. The genes are TRBV20-1 and TRBJ2-3; 7 nucleotides match TRBD2. The length of the CDR3 is 16 residues. V lost 0 bases, J lost 0 bases, and 6 bases stayed unmatched. Germline CDR1 is DFQATT and CDR2 is SNEGSKA (reference sequence).

The chain is built from TRBV20-1 and TRBJ2-7, with 8 positions matching TRBD1. V was pared by 3 bases and J by 2 bases, with 3 bases of the junction left unmatched. This CDR3 is 13 amino acids long. CDR1 is DFQATT and CDR2 is SNEGSKA in the germline V gene (reference sequence). Here the CDR3 reads CSASPGGTYEQYF. The CDR3 DNA sequence: TGCAGTGCTAGCCCAGGGGGCACCTACGAGCAGTACTTC.

This clonotype was detected once. The rearrangement joins TRBV15 to TRBJ1-1; D ambiguous. CDR1 is LNHNV, CDR2 YYDKDF, per germline (reference sequence). This CDR3 comprises 12 residues. V shed 1 base and J shed 9 bases, with 9 bases lying between them. The CDR3 reads CATSRVVEKAFF. CDR3 DNA: TGTGCCACCAGCAGAGTAGTAGAAAAAGCTTTCTTT. The variable domain in full, completed from reference TRBV15 and TRBJ1-1, reads DAMVIQNPRYQVTQFGKPVTLSCSQTLNHNVMYWYQQKSSQAPKLLFHYYDKDFNNEADTPDNFQSRRPNTSFCFLDIRSPGLGDTAMYLCATSRVVEKAFFGQGTRLTVV.

The chain joins TRBV2 to TRBJ1-2; 8 bases align to TRBD1. This CDR3 is built from 12 residues. Germline V gene lookup returns CDR1 SNHLY and CDR2 FYNNEI. The CDR3 DNA sequence: TGTGCACAAGGCAGGGGGCCTTATGGCTACACCTTC. Translation gives CAQGRGPYGYTF.

The V call is TRBV5-1, the J call TRBJ1-1; no clear D. The V gene's germline CDR1 is SGHRS and CDR2 YFSETQ. V was cut by 0 bases and J by 8 bases, with 14 bases left in between. The CDR3 contains 14 residues. The DNA of the CDR3 is TGCGCCAGCAGCTTGGCGACCGACCCGGTGGAAGCTTTCTTT. This sequence encodes CASSLATDPVEAFF.

The chain employs TRBV20-1 and TRBJ2-5; a possible D gene is TRBD2 (5 bases). Trimming took off 1 base at V and 7 bases at J, with 16 bases between the two ends. The CDR3 length is 14 residues. CDR1 and CDR2 from the germline V gene are DFQATT and SNEGSKA (reference sequence). For the CDR3, the DNA is TGCAGTGCTAGAGGGCCCTTAGCAGGAGGGACCCAGTACTTC. This codes for CSARGPLAGGTQYF.

This chain links TRBV11-2 with TRBJ1-5; possibly TRBD1 for D (5 bases). The CDR3 has 14 amino acids. In germline, CDR1 is SGHAT, CDR2 FQNNGV. Deletions cut 5 bases from V and 6 bases from J, with 14 bases between. As DNA, the CDR3 is TGTGCCAGCAGCCGGGGGACCCAGGGTCAGCCCCAGCATTTT. Protein sequence: CASSRGTQGQPQHF.

The chain uses TRBV5-1 and TRBJ2-5; D possibly uses TRBD1 or TRBD2 (5 bases each). Germline CDR1 is SGHRS and CDR2 is YFSETQ. This CDR3 region has 15 residues. V lost 4 bases and J 2 bases, leaving 15 bases between the germline ends. DNA of the CDR3: TGCGCCAGCAGCGCCCTTGTCGGGGCACAAGAGACCCAGTACTTC. This sequence encodes CASSALVGAQETQYF.

This chain connects TRBV12-3 or TRBV12-4 to TRBJ1-6; 11 positions agree with TRBD1. The CDR3 is made up of 14 amino acids. The J segment lost 10 bases and the V segment lost 5 bases, leaving 4 bases of the junction unmatched. DNA for the CDR3: TGTGCCAGCAGTGAGGACAGGGGGCGATCACCCCTCCACTTT. It encodes CASSEDRGRSPLHF.

There are a few counts of this clonotype. The chain recombines TRBV15 with TRBJ1-1; 12 nucleotides match TRBD1. The CDR3 loop spans 15 amino acids. Germline loops: CDR1 LNHNV, CDR2 YYDKDF (reference sequence). V shed 6 bases and J 3 bases; nucleotides not matched to a gene: 5. Written as DNA, the CDR3 is TGTGCCACCAGATGGGACAGGGGGCCGTACACTGAAGCTTTCTTT. It yields the protein CATRWDRGPYTEAFF.